Each of the 4 T cell receptor beta chains below was sequenced from the same sample in a study of T cells after yellow fever vaccination. TCRdb re-analysed the 5' RACE reads in MiXCR, keeping a single row per CDR3 protein. This sample has around 150,000 distinct CDR3 sequences, with around 7.3% found just once. The sequenced sample was CD4+ T cells sorted from PBMCs, obtained 5 to 6 days after the first yellow fever vaccination. The receptors here all came from a man aged 18 to 29 who received the YFV17D yellow fever vaccine.

V usage is TRBV6-1 and J usage is TRBJ2-7; 12 positions match TRBD1. The CDR3 has 14 amino acids. V lost 9 bases to trimming and J lost 4 bases; unmatched junction nucleotides: 7. Germline CDR1 MNHNS, CDR2 SASEGT. In DNA, the CDR3 is TGTGCCAGTAACCGGGACAGGGGGCGGTACGAGCAGTACTTC. Residues: CASNRDRGRYEQYF.

This clonotype has just a few counts. The chain carries TRBV2 and TRBJ2-5; possibly TRBD1 for D (8 bases). V lost 7 bases, J lost 5 bases, and 20 bases lay in between. This CDR3 comprises 15 residues. Germline assignment: CDR1 SNHLY and CDR2 FYNNEI. The CDR3 spells CASIKTGGEYETQYF. As DNA, the CDR3 is TGTGCCAGCATAAAAACAGGGGGGGAATACGAGACCCAGTACTTC.

The table lists this clonotype with many counts. For the CDR3, the DNA is TGTGCCACCAGTGATCTCTCGGCCAGGGCCACCCATGAGCAGTTCTTC. This translates into CATSDLSARATHEQFF. The rearrangement links TRBV24-1 to TRBJ2-1, with D tentatively TRBD1 (5 bases). This CDR3 is built from 16 residues. The germline V gene encodes CDR1 KGHDR and CDR2 SFDVKD. V gave up 3 bases and J gave up 8 bases, with 19 bases separating them.

This clonotype was counted between two and nine times. The J gene is TRBJ2-7, the V gene TRBV7-2; 8 nucleotides align to TRBD2. Unmatched junction bases numbered 7, after V lost 5 bases and J lost 7 bases. The CDR3 loop spans 13 amino acids. Germline assignment: CDR1 SGHTA and CDR2 FQGNSA. For the CDR3, the DNA is TGTGCCAGCAGCCTCGGACTAGCTGGTGAGCAGTACTTC. Encoded protein: CASSLGLAGEQYF.